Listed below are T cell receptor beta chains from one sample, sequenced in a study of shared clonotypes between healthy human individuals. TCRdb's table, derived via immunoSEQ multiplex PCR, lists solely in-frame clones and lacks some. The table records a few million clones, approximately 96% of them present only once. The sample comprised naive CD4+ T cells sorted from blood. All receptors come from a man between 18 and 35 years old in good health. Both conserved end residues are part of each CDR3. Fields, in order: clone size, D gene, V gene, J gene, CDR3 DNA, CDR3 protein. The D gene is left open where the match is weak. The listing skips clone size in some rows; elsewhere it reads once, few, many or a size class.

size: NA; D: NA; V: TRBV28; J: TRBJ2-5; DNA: TGTGCCAGCAGTTTAGGTGAGACCCAGTACTTC; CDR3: CASSLGETQYF
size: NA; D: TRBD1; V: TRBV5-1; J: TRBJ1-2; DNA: TGCGCCAGCAGCGTTGCGGCTACAGGGGGCTATGGCTACACCTTC; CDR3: CASSVAATGGYGYTF
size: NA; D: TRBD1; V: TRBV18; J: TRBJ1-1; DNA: TGTGCCAGCTCACCAATGGGGGCAGGGGGGAACACTGAAGCTTTCTTT; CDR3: CASSPMGAGGNTEAFF
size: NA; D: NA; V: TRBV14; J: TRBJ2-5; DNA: TGTGCCAGCAGCCAACGGTCTCTAGATCAGAACCAAGAGACCCAGTACTTC; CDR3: CASSQRSLDQNQETQYF
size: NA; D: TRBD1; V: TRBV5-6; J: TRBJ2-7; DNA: TGTGCCAGCAGCCAACGCTACAGGGGGCAAGGTTACGAGCAGTACTTC; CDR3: CASSQRYRGQGYEQYF
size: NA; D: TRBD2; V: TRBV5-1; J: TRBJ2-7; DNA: TGCGCCAGCAGCCAACACTTTGGCGGGGGGGTGGTCTACGAGCAGTACTTC; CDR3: CASSQHFGGGVVYEQYF
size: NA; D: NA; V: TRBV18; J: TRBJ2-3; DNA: TGTGCCAGCTCACCGCAGGGAGGAGGAGGGACAGATACGCAGTATTTT; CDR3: CASSPQGGGGTDTQYF
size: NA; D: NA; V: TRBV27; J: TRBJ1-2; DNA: TGTGCCAGCAGTCCCGGGACCGCGTACTCCTACTATGGCTACACCTTC; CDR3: CASSPGTAYSYYGYTF
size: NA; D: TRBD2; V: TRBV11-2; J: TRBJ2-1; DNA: TGTGCCAGCAGCTATGGACTAGCGGGAGTGGATGAGCAGTTCTTC; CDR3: CASSYGLAGVDEQFF
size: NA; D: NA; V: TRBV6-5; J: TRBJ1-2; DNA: TGTGCCAGCAGTTCGACAGGTTCTTATGGCTACACCTTC; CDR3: CASSSTGSYGYTF
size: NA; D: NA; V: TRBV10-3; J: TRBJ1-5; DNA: TGTGCCATCAGTGAGTCCCTTGAGCCCCAGCATTTT; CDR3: CAISESLEPQHF
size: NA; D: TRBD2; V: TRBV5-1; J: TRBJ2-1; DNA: TGCGCCAGCAGCGTAGCGGGAGCCTACAATGAGCAGTTCTTC; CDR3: CASSVAGAYNEQFF
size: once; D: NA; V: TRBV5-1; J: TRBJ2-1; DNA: TGCGCCAGCAGCGCCGAGGGGGTCTCCTACAATGAGCAGTTCTTC; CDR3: CASSAEGVSYNEQFF
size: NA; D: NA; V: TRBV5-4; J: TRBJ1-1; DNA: TGTGCCAGCAGCATGATGGCCGGAGACACTGAAGCTTTCTTT; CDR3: CASSMMAGDTEAFF
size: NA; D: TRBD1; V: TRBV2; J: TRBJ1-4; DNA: TGTGCCAGCAAAGTCCTGCAGGGGGTAGAAAAACTGTTTTTT; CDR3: CASKVLQGVEKLFF
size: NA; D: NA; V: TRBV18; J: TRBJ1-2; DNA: TGTGCCAGCTCACGGACAGACTCGGGTGGCTACACCTTC; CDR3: CASSRTDSGGYTF
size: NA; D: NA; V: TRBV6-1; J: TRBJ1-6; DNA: TGTGCCAGCAGTACGGGGCCGTATAATTCACCCCTCCACTTT; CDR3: CASSTGPYNSPLHF
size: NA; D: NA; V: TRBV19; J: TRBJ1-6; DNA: TGTGCCAGTAGTATTGAGGGGAGTAATTCACCCCTCCACTTT; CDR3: CASSIEGSNSPLHF
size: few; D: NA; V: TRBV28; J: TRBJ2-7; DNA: TGTGCCAGCAGTTTATTAGGGACCACCTACGAGCAGTACTTC; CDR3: CASSLLGTTYEQYF
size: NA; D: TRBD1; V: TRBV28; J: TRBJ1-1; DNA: TGTGCCAGCAGTCCTACCGGGACAGGGAAGAGAGGCACTGAAGCTTTCTTT; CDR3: CASSPTGTGKRGTEAFF
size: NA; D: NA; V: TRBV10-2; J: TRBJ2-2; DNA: TGCGCCACCGGGACCCCGACTACCGGGGAGCTGTTTTTT; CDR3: CATGTPTTGELFF
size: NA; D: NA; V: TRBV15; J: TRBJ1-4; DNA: TGTGCCACCAGCAGAGATAGGTCAACTAATGAAAAACTGTTTTTT; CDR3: CATSRDRSTNEKLFF
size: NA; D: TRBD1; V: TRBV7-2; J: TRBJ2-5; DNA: TGTGCCAGCAGCCTCGGGGGACAGGGGGCTCAAGAGACCCAGTACTTC; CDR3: CASSLGGQGAQETQYF
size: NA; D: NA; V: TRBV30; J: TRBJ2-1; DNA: TGTGCCTGGAGTGGGGGATTCAATGAGCAGTTCTTC; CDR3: CAWSGGFNEQFF
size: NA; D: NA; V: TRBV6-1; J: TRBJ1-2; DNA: TGTGCCAGCAGTGAAGTAAAGGGGCCGGAATATGGCTACACCTTC; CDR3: CASSEVKGPEYGYTF
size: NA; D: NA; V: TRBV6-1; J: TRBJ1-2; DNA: TGTGCCAGCAGCCTAGCCAAGCAAGGGTTCTATGGCTACACCTTC; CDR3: CASSLAKQGFYGYTF
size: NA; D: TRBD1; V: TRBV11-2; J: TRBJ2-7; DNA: TGTGCCAGCAGCACCGAGCGACAGGGATTGTACGAGCAGTACTTC; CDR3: CASSTERQGLYEQYF
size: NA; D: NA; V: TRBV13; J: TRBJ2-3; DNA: TGTGCCAGCAGCTTAGGTCGCGTCCGCACAGATACGCAGTATTTT; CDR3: CASSLGRVRTDTQYF
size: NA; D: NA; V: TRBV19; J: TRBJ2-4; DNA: TGTGCCAGCCGACAGAAAAACATTCAGTACTTC; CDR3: CASRQKNIQYF
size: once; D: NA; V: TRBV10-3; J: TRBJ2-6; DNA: TGTGCCATCAGTGAGGTACCGGGACTCTTAAGTAGAGATCTCTCTGGGGCCAACGTCCTGACTTTC; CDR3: CAISEVPGLLSRDLSGANVLTF
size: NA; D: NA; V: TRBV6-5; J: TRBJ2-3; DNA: TGTGCCAGCAGGACAGGTGCAGATACGCAGTATTTT; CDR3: CASRTGADTQYF
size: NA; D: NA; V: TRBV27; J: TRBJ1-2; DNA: TGTGCCAGCAGTTCTGCAGCTCCTAACTATGGCTACACCTTC; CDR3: CASSSAAPNYGYTF
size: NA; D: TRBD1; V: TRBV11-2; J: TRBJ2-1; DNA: TGTGCCAGCAGCCAAAGGACAGGGATGTCCTACAATGAGCAGTTCTTC; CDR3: CASSQRTGMSYNEQFF
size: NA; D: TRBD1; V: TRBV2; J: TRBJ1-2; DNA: TGTGCCAGCAGTGCAGGGACAGCTAACTATGGCTACACCTTC; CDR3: CASSAGTANYGYTF
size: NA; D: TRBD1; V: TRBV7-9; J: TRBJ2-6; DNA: TGTGCCAGCAGCTTCGGGACAGGGACACAACCTGGGGCCAACGTCCTGACTTTC; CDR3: CASSFGTGTQPGANVLTF
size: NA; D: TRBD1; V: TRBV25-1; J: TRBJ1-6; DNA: TGTGCCAGCAGGGGGACAGGAATCAATAATTCACCCCTCCACTTT; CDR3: CASRGTGINNSPLHF
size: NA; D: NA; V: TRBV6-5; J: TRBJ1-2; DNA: TGTGCCAGCAGCCCCGGGACACAAAAAGGCTACACCTTC; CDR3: CASSPGTQKGYTF
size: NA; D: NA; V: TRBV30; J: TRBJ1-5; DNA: TGTGCCCCCCTCCGGAAGCCCCAGCATTTT; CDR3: CAPLRKPQHF
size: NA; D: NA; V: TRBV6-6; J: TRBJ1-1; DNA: TGTGCCAGCAGTAGGGCCGAGGGACACTTAGCCGCTTTCTTT; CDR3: CASSRAEGHLAAFF
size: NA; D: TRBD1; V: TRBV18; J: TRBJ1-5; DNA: TGTGCCAGCTCACCCCCGGGACAGCATAGCAATCAGCCCCAGCATTTT; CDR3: CASSPPGQHSNQPQHF
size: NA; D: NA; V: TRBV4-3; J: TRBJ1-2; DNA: TGCGCCAGCAGCCAAGTCATCCACGGAGGCTATGGCTACACCTTC; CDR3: CASSQVIHGGYGYTF
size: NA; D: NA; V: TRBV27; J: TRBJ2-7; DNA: TGTGCCAGCAGGCCTCAAGACACTTACTACGAGCAGTACTTC; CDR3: CASRPQDTYYEQYF
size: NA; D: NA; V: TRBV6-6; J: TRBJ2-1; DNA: TGTGCCAGCACCAATGCTAGGGGCCAGGGGCAGTTCTTC; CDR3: CASTNARGQGQFF
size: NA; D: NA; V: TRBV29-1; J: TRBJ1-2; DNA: TGCAGCGTTGAAGATCATGGGGCGGCCGGGTATGGCTACACCTTC; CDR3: CSVEDHGAAGYGYTF
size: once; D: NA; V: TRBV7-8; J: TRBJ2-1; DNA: TGTGCCAGCAGCTTAGCGTGGACAGCTATCAACAATGAGCAGTTCTTC; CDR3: CASSLAWTAINNEQFF
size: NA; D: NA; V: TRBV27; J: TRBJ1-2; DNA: TGTGCCAGCAGTTTTGAGTTCGGCCCATATGGCTACACCTTC; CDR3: CASSFEFGPYGYTF
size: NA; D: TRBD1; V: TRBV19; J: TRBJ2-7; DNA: TGTGCCAGTAGCGACAGGGGTTTTGGGGAGCAGTACTTC; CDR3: CASSDRGFGEQYF
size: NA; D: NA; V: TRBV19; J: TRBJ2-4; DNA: TGTGCCAGTAGTATCGCTTCTGAGGCCAAAAACATTCAGTACTTC; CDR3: CASSIASEAKNIQYF
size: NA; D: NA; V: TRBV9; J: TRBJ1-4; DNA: TGTGCCAGCAGCCCTCGTCTAGGTGAAAAACTGTTTTTT; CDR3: CASSPRLGEKLFF
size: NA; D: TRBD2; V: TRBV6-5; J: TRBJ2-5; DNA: TGTGCCAGCAGTTTAACTAGCGGGGGGGCACAAGAGACCCAGTACTTC; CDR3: CASSLTSGGAQETQYF
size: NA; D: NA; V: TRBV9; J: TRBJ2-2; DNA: TGTGCCAGCAGCGTAGACGGCAGGGGTTCCGGGGAGCTGTTTTTT; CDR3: CASSVDGRGSGELFF
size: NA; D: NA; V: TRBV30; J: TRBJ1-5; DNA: TGTGCCTGGAAGGATGGGTCCCCGGGGCAGCCCCAGCATTTT; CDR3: CAWKDGSPGQPQHF
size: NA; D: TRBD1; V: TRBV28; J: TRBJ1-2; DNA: TGTGCCAGCAGTCGGACAGGGCCCTGGGGCTACACCTTC; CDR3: CASSRTGPWGYTF
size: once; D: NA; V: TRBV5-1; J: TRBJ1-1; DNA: TGCGCCAGCAGTCCCGGGAGGATAATGAACACTGAAGCTTTCTTT; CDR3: CASSPGRIMNTEAFF
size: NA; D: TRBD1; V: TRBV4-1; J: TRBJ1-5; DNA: TGCGCCAGCAGCCAAGAACAGGGGTCTCAGCCCCAGCATTTT; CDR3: CASSQEQGSQPQHF